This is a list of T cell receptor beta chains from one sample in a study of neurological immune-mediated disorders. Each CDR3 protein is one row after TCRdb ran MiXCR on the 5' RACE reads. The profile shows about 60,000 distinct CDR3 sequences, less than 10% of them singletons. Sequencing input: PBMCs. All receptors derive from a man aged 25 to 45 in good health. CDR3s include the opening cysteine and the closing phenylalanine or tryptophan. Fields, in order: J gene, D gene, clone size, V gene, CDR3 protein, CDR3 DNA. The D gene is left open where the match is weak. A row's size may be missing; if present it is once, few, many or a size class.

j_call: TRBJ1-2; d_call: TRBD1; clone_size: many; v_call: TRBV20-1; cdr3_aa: CSADPTGGPVYTF; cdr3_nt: TGCAGTGCTGACCCTACAGGGGGCCCGGTCTACACCTTC
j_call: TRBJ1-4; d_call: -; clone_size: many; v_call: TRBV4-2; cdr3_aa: CASSQDEEKLFF; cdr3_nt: TGTGCCAGCAGCCAAGATGAAGAAAAACTGTTTTTT
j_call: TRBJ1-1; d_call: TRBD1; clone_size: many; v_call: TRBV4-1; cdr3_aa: CASSQRGLSTLNTEAFF; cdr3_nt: TGCGCCAGCAGCCAGAGGGGGCTCAGTACCTTGAACACTGAAGCTTTCTTT
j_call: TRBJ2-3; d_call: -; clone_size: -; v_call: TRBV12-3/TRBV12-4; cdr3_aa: CASSLEVSSTDTQYF; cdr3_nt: TGTGCCAGCAGTTTAGAAGTTTCCAGCACAGATACGCAGTATTTT
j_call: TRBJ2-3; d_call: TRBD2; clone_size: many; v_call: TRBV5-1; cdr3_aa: CASSLLGLAGLTDTQYF; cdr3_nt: TGCGCCAGCAGCTTGTTAGGTCTAGCGGGACTCACAGATACGCAGTATTTT
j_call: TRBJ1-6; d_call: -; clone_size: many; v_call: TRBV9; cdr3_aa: CASSVGTGGSPLHF; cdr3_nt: TGTGCCAGCAGCGTTGGGACCGGGGGTTCACCCCTCCACTTT
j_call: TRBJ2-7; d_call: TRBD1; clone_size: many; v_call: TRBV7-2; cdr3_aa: CASSLTGGYEQYF; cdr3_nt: TGTGCCAGCAGCTTGACAGGGGGCTACGAGCAGTACTTC
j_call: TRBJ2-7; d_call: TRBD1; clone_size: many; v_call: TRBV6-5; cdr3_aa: CASSPWTGRYEQYF; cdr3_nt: TGTGCCAGCAGTCCGTGGACAGGGCGCTACGAGCAGTACTTC
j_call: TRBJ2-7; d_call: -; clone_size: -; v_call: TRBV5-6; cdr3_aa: CASSLRDGPYEQYF; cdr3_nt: TGTGCCAGCAGCTTGCGAGACGGACCCTACGAGCAGTACTTC
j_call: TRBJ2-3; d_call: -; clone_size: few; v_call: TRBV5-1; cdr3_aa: CASSPGPDRDTQYF; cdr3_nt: TGCGCCAGCAGCCCCGGACCTGATAGGGATACGCAGTATTTT
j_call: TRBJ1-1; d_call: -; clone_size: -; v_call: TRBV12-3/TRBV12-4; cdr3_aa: CASSWSGGSEAFF; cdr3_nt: TGTGCCAGCAGCTGGAGTGGGGGATCTGAAGCTTTCTTT
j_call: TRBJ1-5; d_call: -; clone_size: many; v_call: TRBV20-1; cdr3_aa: CSARDTGISNQPQHF; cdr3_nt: TGCAGTGCGAGAGATACAGGGATTAGCAATCAGCCCCAGCATTTT
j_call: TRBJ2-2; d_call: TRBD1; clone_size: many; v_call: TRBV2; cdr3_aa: CASTQGIPNTGELFF; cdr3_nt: TGTGCCAGCACACAGGGGATACCGAACACCGGGGAGCTGTTTTTT
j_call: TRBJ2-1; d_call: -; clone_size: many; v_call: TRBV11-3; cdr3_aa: CASSPEAEMNNEQFF; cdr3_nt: TGTGCCAGCAGCCCCGAGGCGGAGATGAACAATGAGCAGTTCTTC
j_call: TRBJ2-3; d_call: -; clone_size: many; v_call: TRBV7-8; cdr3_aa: CASSLGPGTDTQYF; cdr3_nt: TGTGCCAGCAGCTTAGGTCCAGGCACAGATACGCAGTATTTT
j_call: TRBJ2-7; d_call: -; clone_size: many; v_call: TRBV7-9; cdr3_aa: CASSPGNLYEQYF; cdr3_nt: TGTGCCAGCAGCCCCGGGAACCTCTATGAGCAGTACTTC
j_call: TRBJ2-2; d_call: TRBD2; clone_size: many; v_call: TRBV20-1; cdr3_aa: CSASSGRAGELFF; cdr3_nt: TGCAGTGCTAGTAGCGGGAGGGCCGGGGAGCTGTTTTTT
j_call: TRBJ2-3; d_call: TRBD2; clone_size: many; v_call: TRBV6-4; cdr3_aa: CASSELAGTDTQYF; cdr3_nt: TGTGCCAGCAGTGAACTAGCGGGGACAGATACGCAGTATTTT
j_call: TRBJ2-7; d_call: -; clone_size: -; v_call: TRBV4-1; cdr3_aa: CASSTRDSDYEQYF; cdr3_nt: TGCGCCAGCAGCACCCGGGACTCCGACTACGAGCAGTACTTC
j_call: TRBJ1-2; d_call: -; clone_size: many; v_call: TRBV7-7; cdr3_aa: CASSLERLFYGYTF; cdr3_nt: TGTGCCAGCAGCTTAGAAAGGCTCTTCTATGGCTACACCTTC
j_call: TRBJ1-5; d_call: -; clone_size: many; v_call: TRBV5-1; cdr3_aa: CASSPNTGAQPQHF; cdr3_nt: TGCGCCAGCAGCCCAAACACAGGAGCTCAGCCCCAGCATTTT
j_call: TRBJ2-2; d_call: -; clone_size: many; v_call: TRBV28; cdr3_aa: CASRTLTYTGELFF; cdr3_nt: TGTGCCAGCAGGACCCTTACATACACCGGGGAGCTGTTTTTT
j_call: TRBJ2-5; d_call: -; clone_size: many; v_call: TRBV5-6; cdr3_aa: CASSPRGARFTQYF; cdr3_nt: TGTGCCAGCAGCCCACGCGGGGCCCGGTTTACCCAGTACTTC
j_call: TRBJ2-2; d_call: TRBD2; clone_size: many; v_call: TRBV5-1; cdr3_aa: CASSFREANTGELFF; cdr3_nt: TGCGCCAGCAGCTTTCGGGAGGCGAACACCGGGGAGCTGTTTTTT
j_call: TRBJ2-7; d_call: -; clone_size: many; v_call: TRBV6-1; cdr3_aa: CASRVFGNEQYF; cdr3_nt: TGTGCCAGCAGGGTTTTCGGGAACGAGCAGTACTTC
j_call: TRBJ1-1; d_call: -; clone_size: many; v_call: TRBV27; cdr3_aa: CASRGADRSRAFF; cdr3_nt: TGTGCCAGCAGGGGGGCAGATCGGAGTAGAGCTTTCTTT
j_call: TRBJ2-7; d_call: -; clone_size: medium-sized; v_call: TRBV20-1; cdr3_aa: CSAPQTDGWTYEQYF; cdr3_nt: TGCAGTGCTCCACAGACCGACGGATGGACCTACGAGCAGTACTTC
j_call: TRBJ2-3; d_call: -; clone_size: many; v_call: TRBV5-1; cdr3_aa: CASSRGGTSTDTQYF; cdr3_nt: TGCGCCAGCAGTCGGGGCGGAACTAGCACAGATACGCAGTATTTT
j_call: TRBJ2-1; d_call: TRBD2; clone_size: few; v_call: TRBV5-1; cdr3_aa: CASSPGLAGDNEQFF; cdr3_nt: TGCGCCAGCAGCCCCGGACTAGCGGGAGACAATGAGCAGTTCTTC
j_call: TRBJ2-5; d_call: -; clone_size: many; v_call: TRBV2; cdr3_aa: CARGAGTSLGTQYF; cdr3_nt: TGTGCTAGAGGGGCCGGGACATCTCTCGGGACCCAGTACTTC
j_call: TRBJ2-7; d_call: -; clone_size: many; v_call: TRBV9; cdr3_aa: CASSPTGRTGFSYEQYF; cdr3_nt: TGTGCCAGCAGCCCTACCGGGAGGACAGGGTTTTCCTACGAGCAGTACTTC
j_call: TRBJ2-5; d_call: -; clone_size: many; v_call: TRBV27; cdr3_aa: CASSPRPGARWVETQYF; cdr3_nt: TGTGCCAGCAGTCCCCGTCCGGGGGCACGGTGGGTGGAGACCCAGTACTTC
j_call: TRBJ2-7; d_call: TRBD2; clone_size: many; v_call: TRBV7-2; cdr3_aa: CASSVAGRTYEQYF; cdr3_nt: TGTGCCAGCAGCGTAGCGGGTCGAACCTACGAGCAGTACTTC
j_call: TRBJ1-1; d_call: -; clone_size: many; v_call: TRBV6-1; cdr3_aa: CASGRAAESTEAFF; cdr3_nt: TGTGCCAGCGGGAGGGCCGCCGAGTCCACTGAAGCTTTCTTT
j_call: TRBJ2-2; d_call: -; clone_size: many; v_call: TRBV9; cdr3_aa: CASSVALTGELFF; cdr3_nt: TGTGCCAGCAGCGTAGCGTTGACCGGGGAGCTGTTTTTT
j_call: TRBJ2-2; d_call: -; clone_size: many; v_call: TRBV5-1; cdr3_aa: CASSSVGGANTGELFF; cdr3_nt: TGCGCCAGCAGTTCCGTTGGGGGCGCGAACACCGGGGAGCTGTTTTTT
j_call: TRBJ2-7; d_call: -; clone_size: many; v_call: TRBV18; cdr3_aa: CASQKKQSVYEQYF; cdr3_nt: TGTGCCAGCCAAAAAAAACAGTCGGTCTACGAGCAGTACTTC
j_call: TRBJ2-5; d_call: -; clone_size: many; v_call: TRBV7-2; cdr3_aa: CASSITSSQETQYF; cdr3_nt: TGTGCCAGCAGCATCACTAGCTCACAGGAGACCCAGTACTTC
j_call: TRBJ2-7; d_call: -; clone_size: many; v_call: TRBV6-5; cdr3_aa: CASSYHLQGYEQYF; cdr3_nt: TGTGCCAGCAGTTACCACTTACAGGGTTACGAGCAGTACTTC
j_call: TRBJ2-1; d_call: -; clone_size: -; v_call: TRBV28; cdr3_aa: CASSSSRVNEQFF; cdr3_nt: TGTGCCAGCAGTTCCTCTCGTGTCAATGAGCAGTTCTTC
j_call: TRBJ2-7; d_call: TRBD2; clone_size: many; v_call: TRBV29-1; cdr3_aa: CSVVTSGSLYEQYF; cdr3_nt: TGCAGCGTTGTGACTAGCGGGAGTCTCTACGAGCAGTACTTC
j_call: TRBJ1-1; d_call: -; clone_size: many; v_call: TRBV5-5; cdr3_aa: CASSRGGAQYTEAFF; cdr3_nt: TGTGCCAGCAGCCGGGGGGGGGCTCAATACACTGAAGCTTTCTTT
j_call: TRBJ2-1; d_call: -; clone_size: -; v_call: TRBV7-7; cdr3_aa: CASSIRHGAGNEQFF; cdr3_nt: TGTGCCAGCAGCATCCGACACGGGGCCGGCAATGAGCAGTTCTTC
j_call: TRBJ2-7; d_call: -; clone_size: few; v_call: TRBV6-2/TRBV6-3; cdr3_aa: CASSYPGTGQHYEQYF; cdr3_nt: TGTGCCAGCAGTTATCCGGGGACCGGACAGCACTACGAGCAGTACTTC
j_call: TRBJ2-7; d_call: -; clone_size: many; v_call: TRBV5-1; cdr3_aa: CASSGQLGADEQYF; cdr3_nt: TGCGCCAGCAGCGGTCAGCTCGGGGCGGATGAGCAGTACTTC